This record looks at one T cell receptor (beta chain) sequence and its context. Its antigen is unidentified. Sequencing was performed with immunoSEQ multiplex PCR; in TCRdb, only in-frame clones are kept and a portion is missing. This sample has about 72,000 clones; about 85% occur once, and the top ten carry 1.3%. The sample originates from a study of OX40 agonist ivuxolimab in advanced cancers. Study results and caveats: Researchers did not determine the expanded peripheral T cells' antigen specificity.

This CDR3 has 14 residues. Germline V CDR1 and CDR2: SGHAT, FQDESV (reference sequence). J gave up 8 bases and V 4 bases, and 6 bases lay outside the gene matches. Sequencing was performed on CD4+ or CD8+ T cells sorted from blood, taken in a trial of the OX40 agonist ivuxolimab. The chain has TRBV11-1 and TRBJ1-4; 8 nucleotides match TRBD1. This receptor was identified in an adult with an advanced solid tumor such as melanoma, head and neck, liver or kidney cancer. The CDR3 spells CASSSDRGREKLFF. The CDR3 DNA follows: TGTGCCAGCAGCTCCGACAGGGGTCGGGAAAAACTGTTTTTT.